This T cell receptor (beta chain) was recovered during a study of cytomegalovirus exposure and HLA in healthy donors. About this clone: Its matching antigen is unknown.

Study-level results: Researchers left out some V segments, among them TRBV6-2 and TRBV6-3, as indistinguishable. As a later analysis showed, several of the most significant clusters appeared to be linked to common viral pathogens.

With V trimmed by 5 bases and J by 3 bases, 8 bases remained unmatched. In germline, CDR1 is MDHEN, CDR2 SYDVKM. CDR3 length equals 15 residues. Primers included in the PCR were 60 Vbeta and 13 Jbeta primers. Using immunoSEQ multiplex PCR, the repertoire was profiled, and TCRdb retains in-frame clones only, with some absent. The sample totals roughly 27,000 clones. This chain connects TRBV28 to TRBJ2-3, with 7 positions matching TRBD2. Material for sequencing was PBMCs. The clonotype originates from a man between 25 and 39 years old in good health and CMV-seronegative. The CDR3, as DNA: TGTGCCAGCAGTAGAGAGCGGGAACTGACAGATACGCAGTATTTT. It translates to CASSRERELTDTQYF.